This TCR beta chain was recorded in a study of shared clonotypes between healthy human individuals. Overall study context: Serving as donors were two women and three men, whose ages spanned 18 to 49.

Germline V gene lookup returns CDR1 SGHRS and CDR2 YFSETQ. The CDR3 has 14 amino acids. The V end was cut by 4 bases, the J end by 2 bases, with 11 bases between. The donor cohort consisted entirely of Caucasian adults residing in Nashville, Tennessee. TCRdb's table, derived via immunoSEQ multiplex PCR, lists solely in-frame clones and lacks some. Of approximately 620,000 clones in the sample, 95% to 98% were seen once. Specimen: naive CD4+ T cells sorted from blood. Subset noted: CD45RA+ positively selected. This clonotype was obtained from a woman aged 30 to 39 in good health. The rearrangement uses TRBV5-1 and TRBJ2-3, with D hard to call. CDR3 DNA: TGCGCCAGCAGCAATACAGCTTCCACAGATACGCAGTATTTT. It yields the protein CASSNTASTDTQYF.